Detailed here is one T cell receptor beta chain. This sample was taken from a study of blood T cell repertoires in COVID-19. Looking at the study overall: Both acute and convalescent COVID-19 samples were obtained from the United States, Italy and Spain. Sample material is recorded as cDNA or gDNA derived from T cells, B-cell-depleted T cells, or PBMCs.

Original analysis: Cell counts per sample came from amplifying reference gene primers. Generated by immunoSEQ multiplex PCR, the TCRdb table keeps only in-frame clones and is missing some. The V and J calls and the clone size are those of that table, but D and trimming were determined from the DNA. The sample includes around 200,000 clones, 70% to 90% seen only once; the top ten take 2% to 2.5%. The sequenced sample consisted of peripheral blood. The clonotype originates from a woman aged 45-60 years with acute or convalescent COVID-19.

The CDR3 sequence is CASSEVKAGGNSPLHF. CDR3 bases: TGTGCCAGCAGTGAAGTTAAGGCGGGTGGGAATTCACCCCTCCACTTT. J is TRBJ1-6 and V is TRBV2; no definite D call. This CDR3 contains 16 residues. The V gene's germline CDR1 is SNHLY and CDR2 FYNNEI. V was shortened by 1 base and J by 7 bases, with 14 bases between the two germline ends.